This TCR beta chain was found in a study of blood T cells in healthy people across ages. Per germline, CDR1 SQVTM and CDR2 ANQGSEA. V was trimmed by 8 bases and J by 6 bases, leaving 15 bases between them. The CDR3 is 12 residues long. A sample-barcoded 5' primer and a J-beta primer mix were used in a second PCR of roughly 6 to 11 cycles. TCRdb reanalysed the 5' RACE reads using MiXCR and keeps one entry per CDR3 protein. The repertoire holds approximately 800,000 distinct CDR3 sequences, with 20% to 30% as singletons. This clonotype has a count of ten or more. The data also belong to a second study, concerning T cells of mothers and their children. That source adds: Donation was provided by three healthy Caucasian mothers along with their six children.

J is TRBJ2-3 and V is TRBV29-1; D is perhaps TRBD2 (6 bases). Sequenced sample: blood. This TCR derives from a boy between 10 and 17 years old in good health. The CDR3, as DNA: TGCAGCCCGACTAGTCTAGGGGATACGCAGTATTTT. Protein sequence: CSPTSLGDTQYF.